The rows below give T cell receptor beta chains drawn from one sample of a study of OX40 agonist ivuxolimab in advanced cancers. Profiling relied on immunoSEQ multiplex PCR, and the TCRdb table lists in-frame clones only, not all of them. Of roughly 80,000 clones in the sample, 80% to 90% are singletons; the top ten hold approximately 6.3%. The sample here was CD4+ or CD8+ T cells sorted from blood, taken in a trial of the OX40 agonist ivuxolimab. The receptors derive from an adult with an advanced solid tumor such as melanoma, head and neck, liver or kidney cancer. Each CDR3 is given with its conserved first and last residue. D genes are given only for firm matches. Some rows have no size entry. The others give once, few or many, or a class for an expanded clone.

.,TRBV6-6,.,TRBJ1-4,CASSYSVKGSEKLFF,TGTGCCAGCAGTTACTCGGTCAAGGGGAGTGAAAAACTGTTTTTT
.,TRBV19,few,TRBJ1-2,CASGRSAYGYTF,TGTGCCAGTGGTCGATCAGCCTATGGCTACACCTTC
.,TRBV9,.,TRBJ2-1,CASSYRQYNEQFF,TGTGCCAGCAGCTATCGACAGTACAATGAGCAGTTCTTC
.,TRBV7-2,.,TRBJ1-6,CASSLALGSPLHF,TGTGCCAGCAGCTTAGCTCTAGGCTCACCCCTCCACTTT
TRBD2,TRBV2,.,TRBJ2-1,CASSEALAGSYNEQFF,TGTGCCAGCAGTGAAGCGCTAGCGGGGTCCTACAATGAGCAGTTCTTC
TRBD1,TRBV7-2,.,TRBJ2-3,CASSSPPGQGGDF,TGTGCCAGCAGCTCTCCCCCGGGACAGGGAGGGGATTTT
.,TRBV6-5,once,TRBJ1-2,CASSPEGYGYTF,TGTGCCAGCAGCCCGGAGGGGTATGGCTACACCTTC
.,TRBV6-5,once,TRBJ2-3,CASSWGTSRYF,TGTGCCAGCAGTTGGGGTACTAGTCGGTATTTT
TRBD2,TRBV28,few,TRBJ2-7,CASSQGTTYEQYF,TGTGCCAGCAGTCAAGGGACTACCTACGAGCAGTACTTC
.,TRBV28,.,TRBJ1-1,CASLGSMNTEAFF,TGTGCCAGCCTGGGGAGTATGAACACTGAAGCTTTCTTT
.,TRBV7-2,.,TRBJ1-4,CASSLGRVEKLFF,TGTGCCAGCAGCTTGGGAAGGGTGGAAAAACTGTTTTTT
.,TRBV28,.,TRBJ1-5,CASSIIDSLNQPQHF,TGTGCCAGCAGTATCATAGACAGCCTGAATCAGCCCCAGCATTTT
TRBD2,TRBV7-9,.,TRBJ2-5,CASSLRSSGGLETQYF,TGTGCCAGCAGCTTACGTTCTAGCGGGGGTCTGGAGACCCAGTACTTC
TRBD1,TRBV6-5,.,TRBJ1-4,CASSYSDRGEKLFF,TGTGCCAGCAGTTACTCGGACAGGGGCGAAAAACTGTTTTTT
.,TRBV19,.,TRBJ1-1,CASTRGLTEAFF,TGTGCCAGTACCAGGGGACTCACTGAAGCTTTCTTT
TRBD1,TRBV7-2,.,TRBJ2-5,CASSPTGTGRETQYF,TGTGCCAGCAGTCCTACCGGGACAGGCCGAGAGACCCAGTACTTC
.,TRBV27,.,TRBJ2-3,CASSLIAQRISTDTQYF,TGTGCCAGCAGTTTAATCGCCCAGCGGATTAGCACAGATACGCAGTATTTT
.,TRBV21-1,.,TRBJ2-3,CASSKEGREGTDTQYF,TGTGCCAGCAGCAAAGAAGGCAGGGAAGGAACAGATACGCAGTATTTT
.,TRBV7-2,.,TRBJ1-6,CASSLVGNSPLHF,TGTGCCAGCAGCTTAGTTGGTAATTCACCCCTCCACTTT
.,TRBV10-2,.,TRBJ2-2,CATTSGGTGELFF,TGCGCCACCACCTCCGGGGGCACCGGGGAGCTGTTTTTT
.,TRBV9,.,TRBJ2-3,CASSVSELATSTDTQYF,TGTGCCAGCAGCGTATCTGAGCTAGCGACCAGCACAGATACGCAGTATTTT
TRBD1,TRBV11-2,.,TRBJ2-2,CASRDTGQGPTGELFF,TGTGCCAGCAGGGACACGGGACAGGGTCCCACCGGGGAGCTGTTTTTT
.,TRBV27,.,TRBJ1-5,CASSPPRDGRLPPNQPQHF,TGTGCCAGCAGTCCCCCCCGGGACGGAAGGCTCCCTCCGAATCAGCCCCAGCATTTT
TRBD1,TRBV27,.,TRBJ2-3,CASSPSTGETDTQYF,TGTGCCAGCAGCCCCTCGACAGGGGAAACAGATACGCAGTATTTT
TRBD2,TRBV7-2,.,TRBJ2-5,CASSLASGVGETQYF,TGTGCCAGCAGCTTAGCTAGCGGGGTTGGAGAGACCCAGTACTTC
TRBD2,TRBV11-2,.,TRBJ2-3,CASGWLAGDTQYF,TGTGCCAGCGGATGGTTAGCGGGAGATACGCAGTATTTT
.,TRBV10-3,.,TRBJ2-5,CAISEFGGPETQYF,TGTGCCATCAGTGAGTTTGGGGGGCCAGAGACCCAGTACTTC
TRBD1,TRBV6-1,few,TRBJ1-1,CASSEFSGTGWTEAFF,TGTGCCAGCAGTGAATTTAGTGGGACAGGGTGGACTGAAGCTTTCTTT
TRBD1,TRBV7-3,.,TRBJ2-1,CASSTGAVRGYNEQFF,TGTGCCAGCAGCACAGGGGCGGTCAGGGGCTACAATGAGCAGTTCTTC
TRBD2,TRBV4-1,.,TRBJ2-2,CASSQVAGAGTGELFF,TGCGCCAGCAGCCAAGTAGCGGGCGCGGGCACCGGGGAGCTGTTTTTT
TRBD1,TRBV7-6,.,TRBJ2-2,CASSLFTPQGQGNTGELFF,TGTGCCAGCAGCCTATTTACCCCTCAGGGACAGGGTAATACCGGGGAGCTGTTTTTT